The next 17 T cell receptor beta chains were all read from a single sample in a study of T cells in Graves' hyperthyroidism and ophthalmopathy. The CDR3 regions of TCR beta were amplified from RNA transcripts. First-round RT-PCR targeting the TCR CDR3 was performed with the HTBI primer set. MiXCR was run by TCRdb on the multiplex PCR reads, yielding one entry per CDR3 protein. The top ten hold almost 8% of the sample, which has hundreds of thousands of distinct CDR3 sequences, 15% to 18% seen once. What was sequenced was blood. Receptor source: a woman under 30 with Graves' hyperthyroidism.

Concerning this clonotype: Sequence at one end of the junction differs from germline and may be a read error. In nucleotides, the CDR3 is TGTGCCAGCAGTTACAGGTGGCTAGCGTGGAGCTCCTACAATGAGCAGTCCTTC. Its translation is CASSYRWLAWSSYNEQSF. The V gene is TRBV6-9, the J gene TRBJ2-1; D possibly corresponds to TRBD2 (6 bases). Germline loops: CDR1 MNHGY, CDR2 SVAAGI. This CDR3 has 18 amino acids.

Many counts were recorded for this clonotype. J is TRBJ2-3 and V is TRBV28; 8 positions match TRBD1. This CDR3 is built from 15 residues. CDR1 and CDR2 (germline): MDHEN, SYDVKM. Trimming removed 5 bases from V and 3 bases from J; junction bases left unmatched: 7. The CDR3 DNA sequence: TGTGCCAGCAGTACGCGGACAGGGCTAACAGATACGCAGTATTTT. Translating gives CASSTRTGLTDTQYF.

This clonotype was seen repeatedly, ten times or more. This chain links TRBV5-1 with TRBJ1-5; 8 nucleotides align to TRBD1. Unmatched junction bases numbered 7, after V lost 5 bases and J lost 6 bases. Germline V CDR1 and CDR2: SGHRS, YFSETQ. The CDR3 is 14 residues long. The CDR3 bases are TGCGCCAGCAGTTACGACAGGGGCGGTCAGCCCCAGCATTTT. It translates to CASSYDRGGQPQHF.

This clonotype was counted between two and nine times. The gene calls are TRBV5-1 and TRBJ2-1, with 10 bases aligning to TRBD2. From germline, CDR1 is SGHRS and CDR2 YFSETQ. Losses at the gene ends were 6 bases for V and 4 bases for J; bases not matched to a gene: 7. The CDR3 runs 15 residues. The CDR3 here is CASTPGTSAYNEQFF. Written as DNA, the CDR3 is TGCGCCAGCACCCCCGGGACTAGCGCATACAATGAGCAGTTCTTC.

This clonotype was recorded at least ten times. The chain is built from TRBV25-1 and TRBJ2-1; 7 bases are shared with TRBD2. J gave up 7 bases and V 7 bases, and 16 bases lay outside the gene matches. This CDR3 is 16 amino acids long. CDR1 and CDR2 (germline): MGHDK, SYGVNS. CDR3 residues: CASKRDGGSDGNEQFF. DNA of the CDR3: TGTGCCAGCAAAAGGGACGGCGGGAGCGACGGGAATGAGCAGTTCTTC.

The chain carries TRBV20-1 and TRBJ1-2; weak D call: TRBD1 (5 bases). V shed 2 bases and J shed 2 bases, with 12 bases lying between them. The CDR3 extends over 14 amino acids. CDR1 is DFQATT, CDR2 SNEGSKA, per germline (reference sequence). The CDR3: CSARPRGLNYGYTF. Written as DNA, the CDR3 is TGCAGTGCTAGACCCCGGGGCCTGAACTATGGCTACACCTTC.

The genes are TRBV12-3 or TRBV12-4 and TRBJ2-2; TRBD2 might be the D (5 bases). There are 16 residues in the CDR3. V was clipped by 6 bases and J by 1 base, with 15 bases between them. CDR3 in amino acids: CASSPPRARNTGELFF. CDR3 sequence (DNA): TGTGCCAGCAGCCCCCCGAGGGCGCGGAACACCGGGGAGCTGTTTTTT.

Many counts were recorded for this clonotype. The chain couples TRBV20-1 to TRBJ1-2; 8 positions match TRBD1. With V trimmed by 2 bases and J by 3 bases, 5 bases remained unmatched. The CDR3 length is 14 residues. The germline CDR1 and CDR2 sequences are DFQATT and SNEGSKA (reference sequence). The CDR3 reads CSARHTGGHYGYTF. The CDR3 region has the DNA TGCAGTGCTAGACACACAGGGGGGCACTATGGCTACACCTTC.

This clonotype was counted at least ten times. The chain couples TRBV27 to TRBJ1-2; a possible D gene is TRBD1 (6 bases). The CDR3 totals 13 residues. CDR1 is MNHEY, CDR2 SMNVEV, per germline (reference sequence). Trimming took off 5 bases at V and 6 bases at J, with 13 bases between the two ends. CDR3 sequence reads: CASSAGTIDGYTF. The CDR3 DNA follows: TGTGCCAGCAGTGCCGGGACAATTGATGGCTACACCTTC.

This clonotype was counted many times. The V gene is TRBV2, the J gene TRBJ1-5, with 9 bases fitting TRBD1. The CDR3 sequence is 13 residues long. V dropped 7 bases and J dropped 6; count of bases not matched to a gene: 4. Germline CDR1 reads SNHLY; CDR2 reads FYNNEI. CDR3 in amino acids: CASKGTGSQPQHF. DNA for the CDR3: TGTGCCAGCAAGGGGACAGGGAGTCAGCCCCAGCATTTT.

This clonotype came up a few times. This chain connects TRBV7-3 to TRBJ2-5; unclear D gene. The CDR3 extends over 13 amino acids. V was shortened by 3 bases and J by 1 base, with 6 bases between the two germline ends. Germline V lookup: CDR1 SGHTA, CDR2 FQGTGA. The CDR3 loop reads CASSFNSQETQYF. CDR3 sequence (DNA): TGTGCCAGCAGCTTCAACAGCCAAGAGACCCAGTACTTC.

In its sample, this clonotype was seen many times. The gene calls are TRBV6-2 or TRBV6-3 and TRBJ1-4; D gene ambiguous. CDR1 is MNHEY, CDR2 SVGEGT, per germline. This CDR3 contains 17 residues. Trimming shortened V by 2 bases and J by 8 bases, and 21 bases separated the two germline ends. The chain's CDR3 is CASSYTLTTVGNEKLFF. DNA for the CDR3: TGTGCCAGCAGTTACACCTTGACAACGGTCGGCAACGAAAAACTGTTTTTT.

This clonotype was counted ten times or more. The CDR3 protein is CASRDTSGVSYEQYF. The CDR3 bases are TGTGCCAGTAGGGATACTAGCGGGGTATCCTACGAGCAGTACTTC. This sequence joins TRBV19 and TRBJ2-7; TRBD2 matches at 10 bases. J lost 1 base, V lost 6 bases, and 6 bases had no gene match. The CDR3 totals 15 residues. Looked up from germline, CDR1 is LNHDA and CDR2 is SQIVND (reference sequence).

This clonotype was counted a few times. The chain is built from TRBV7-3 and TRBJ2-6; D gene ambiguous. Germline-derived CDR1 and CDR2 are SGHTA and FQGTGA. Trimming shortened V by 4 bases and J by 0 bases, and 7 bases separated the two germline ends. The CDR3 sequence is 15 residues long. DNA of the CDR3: TGTGCCAGCAGCTCGCTGCTCTCTGGGGCCAACGTCCTGACTTTC. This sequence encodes CASSSLLSGANVLTF.

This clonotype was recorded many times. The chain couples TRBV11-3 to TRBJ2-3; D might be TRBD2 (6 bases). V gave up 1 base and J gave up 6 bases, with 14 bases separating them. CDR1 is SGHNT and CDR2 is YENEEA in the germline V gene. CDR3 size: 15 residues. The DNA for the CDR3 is TGTGCCAGCAGCTTAGTGGCCTCGGGGGTGGATACGCAGTATTTT. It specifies CASSLVASGVDTQYF.

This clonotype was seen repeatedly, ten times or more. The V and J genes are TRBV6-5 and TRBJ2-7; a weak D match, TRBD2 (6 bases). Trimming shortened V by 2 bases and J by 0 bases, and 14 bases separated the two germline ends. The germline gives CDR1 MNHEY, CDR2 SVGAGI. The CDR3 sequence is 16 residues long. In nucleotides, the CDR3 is TGTGCCAGCAGTTACATCTCCGGGACTGCCTCCTACGAGCAGTACTTC. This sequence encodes CASSYISGTASYEQYF.

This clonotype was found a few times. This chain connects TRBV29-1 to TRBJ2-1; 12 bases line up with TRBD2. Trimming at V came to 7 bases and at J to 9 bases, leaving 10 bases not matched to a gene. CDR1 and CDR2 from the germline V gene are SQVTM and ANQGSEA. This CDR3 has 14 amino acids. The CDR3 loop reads CSAASGGADGEQFF. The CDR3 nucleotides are TGCAGCGCCGCTAGCGGGGGGGCCGACGGTGAGCAGTTCTTC.